A single sample is the source of the 8 T cell receptor beta chains below, sequenced in a study of response to subunit inactivated influenza vaccine. TCRdb independently ran MiXCR on the RT-PCR reads; one entry per CDR3 protein. The table lists about 310,000 distinct CDR3 sequences, about a fifth of them singletons. The starting material was PBMCs from blood, obtained about 20 months after vaccination. The receptors were sampled from a man between 45 and 75 years old who received an inactivated influenza vaccine.

For the CDR3, the DNA is TGTGCCAGCAGCTTAGTAGGGGGGAGCCCGGAGACCCAGTACTTC. It codes for CASSLVGGSPETQYF. The chain carries TRBV11-2 and TRBJ2-5; D tentatively fits TRBD1 or TRBD2 (6 bases each). Between the trimmed V and J ends, which lost 1 base and 5 bases, there was a span of 14 bases. The CDR3 spans 15 residues. The germline gives CDR1 SGHAT, CDR2 FQNNGV.

The DNA for the CDR3 is TGTGCCAGCAGTCCTAGCGGCTATAGTGCAGATACGCAGTATTTT. Its translation is CASSPSGYSADTQYF. The chain joins TRBV6-1 to TRBJ2-3, with TRBD2 matching 7 bases. This CDR3 contains 15 residues. Germline loops: CDR1 MNHNS, CDR2 SASEGT. The V gene end was trimmed by 5 bases and the J gene end by 4 bases; junction bases not matched to a gene: 9.

The count of this clonotype is one. The chain combines TRBV9 with TRBJ1-4, with D maybe TRBD1 (5 bases). V gave up 0 bases and J gave up 8 bases, with 20 bases separating them. The CDR3 covers 17 residues. The V gene's germline CDR1 is SGDLS and CDR2 YYNGEE. Here the CDR3 reads CASSVAPQAGSNEKLFF. The CDR3 DNA reads TGTGCCAGCAGCGTAGCTCCCCAGGCAGGGAGTAACGAAAAACTGTTTTTT.

This chain uses TRBV27 with TRBJ1-4; D uncertain. V lost 2 bases, J lost 8 bases, and 9 bases lay in between. The CDR3 loop spans 13 amino acids. CDR1 is MNHEY, CDR2 SMNVEV, per germline (reference sequence). CDR3 region: CASSLQIREKLFF. For the CDR3, the DNA is TGTGCCAGCAGTTTACAGATTAGGGAAAAACTGTTTTTT. The full variable domain, its missing parts supplied by reference TRBV27 and TRBJ1-4, is EAQVTQNPRYLITVTGKKLTVTCSQNMNHEYMSWYRQDPGLGLRQIYYSMNVEVTDKGDVPEGYKVSRKEKRNFPLILESPSPNQTSLYFCASSLQIREKLFFGSGTQLSVL.

V is TRBV6-1 and J is TRBJ2-6; D could derive from TRBD1 or TRBD2 (6 bases each). Germline CDR1 is MNHNS and CDR2 is SASEGT. The ends were cut back, 0 bases at V and 4 bases at J, with 7 bases in the middle. There are 15 residues in the CDR3. The CDR3, as DNA: TGTGCCAGCAGTGAAGCGGGGGGCGGGGCCAACGTCCTGACTTTC. Its translation: CASSEAGGGANVLTF.

This clonotype was counted many times. The chain has TRBV28 and TRBJ1-5; D remains ambiguous. The germline V and J ends were trimmed by 5 bases and 2 bases, with 13 bases remaining between them. There are 15 residues in the CDR3. Germline values: CDR1 MDHEN, CDR2 SYDVKM. The CDR3 DNA sequence: TGTGCCAGCAGTCGGACGACCGTCCGCAATCAGCCCCAGCATTTT. Its translation: CASSRTTVRNQPQHF.

This clonotype was counted between two and nine times. V is TRBV7-9 and J is TRBJ2-4; weak D call: TRBD2 (5 bases). Trimming removed 4 bases from V and 6 bases from J, with 13 bases in between. This CDR3 spans 14 amino acids. Germline loops: CDR1 SEHNR, CDR2 FQNEAQ (reference sequence). This CDR3 reads CASSSTRGGNIQYF. The DNA of the CDR3 is TGTGCCAGCAGCTCGACTCGTGGAGGAAACATTCAGTACTTC.

The chain recombines TRBV3-1 with TRBJ2-7, with no clear D. This CDR3 has 13 residues. Trimming took off 1 base at V and 2 bases at J, with 6 bases between the two ends. Germline V lookup: CDR1 LGHDT, CDR2 YNNKEL (reference sequence). As DNA, the CDR3 is TGTGCCAGCAGCCAAGTGGCCCCCTACGAGCAGTACTTC. Amino acid sequence: CASSQVAPYEQYF.